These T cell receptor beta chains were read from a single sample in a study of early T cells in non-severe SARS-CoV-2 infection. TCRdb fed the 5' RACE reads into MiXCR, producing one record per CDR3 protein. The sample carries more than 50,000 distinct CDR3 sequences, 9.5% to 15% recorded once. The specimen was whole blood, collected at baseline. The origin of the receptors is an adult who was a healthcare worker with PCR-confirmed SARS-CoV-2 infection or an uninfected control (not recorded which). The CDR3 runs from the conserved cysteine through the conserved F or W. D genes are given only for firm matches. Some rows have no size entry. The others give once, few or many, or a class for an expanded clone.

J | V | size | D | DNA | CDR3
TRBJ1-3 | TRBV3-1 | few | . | TGTGCCAGCAGCCCCGAAAGAAGGTACTCTGGAAACACCATATATTTT | CASSPERRYSGNTIYF
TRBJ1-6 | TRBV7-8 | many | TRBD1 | TGTGCCAGCAGCTTAGGGACAGGGATATATAATTCACCCCTCCACTTT | CASSLGTGIYNSPLHF
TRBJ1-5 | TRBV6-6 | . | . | TGTGCCAGCAGTTTGGGGGATAGCAATCAGCCCCAGCATTTT | CASSLGDSNQPQHF
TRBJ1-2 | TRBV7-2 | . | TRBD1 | TGTGCCAGCAGCTTAGTGGCAGGGGGCGACTATGGCTACACCTTC | CASSLVAGGDYGYTF
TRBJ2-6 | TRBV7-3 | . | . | TGTGCCAGCAGCTTAACGGCCAGGGAAGGCTCTGGGGCCAACGTCCTGACTTTC | CASSLTAREGSGANVLTF
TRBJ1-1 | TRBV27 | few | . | TGTGCCAGCAGTTTAATGGATGGGAACACTGAAGCTTTCTTT | CASSLMDGNTEAFF
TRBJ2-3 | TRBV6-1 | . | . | TGTGCCAGCAGTGAATCGCCCTCTACAGATACGCAGTATTTT | CASSESPSTDTQYF
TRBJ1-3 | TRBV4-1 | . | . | TGCGCCAGCAGCCAAGGGCGACAGCTCTCTGGAAACACCATATATTTT | CASSQGRQLSGNTIYF
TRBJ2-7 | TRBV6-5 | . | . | TGTGCCAGCAGTTTCGGACAAACCTACGAGCAGTACTTC | CASSFGQTYEQYF
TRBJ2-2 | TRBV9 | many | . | TGTGCCAGCACTAACACCGGGGAGCTGTTTTTT | CASTNTGELFF
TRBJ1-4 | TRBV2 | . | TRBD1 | TGTGCCACCGATAGGACAGGCGAAAAACTGTTTTTT | CATDRTGEKLFF
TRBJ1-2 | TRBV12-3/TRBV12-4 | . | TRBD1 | TGTGCCAGCAGTTTATACCAGGGGGCAGGTGGCTACACCTTC | CASSLYQGAGGYTF
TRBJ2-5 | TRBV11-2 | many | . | TGTGCCAGCAGCCATGGAGAGACCCAGTACTTC | CASSHGETQYF
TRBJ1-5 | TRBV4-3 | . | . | TGCGCCAGCAGCCAAGACTTCGGGCAGCCCCAGCATTTT | CASSQDFGQPQHF
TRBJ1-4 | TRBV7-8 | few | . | TGTGCCAGCAGCGTCCCAGCAACGGAAAAACTGTTTTTT | CASSVPATEKLFF
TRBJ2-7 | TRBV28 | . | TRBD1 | TGTGCCAGCAGCCTTAACAGGGGTCACTACGAGCAGTACTTC | CASSLNRGHYEQYF
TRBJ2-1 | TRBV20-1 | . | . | TGCAGTGCTAGAGATATTCTTCCTGGAAGCTCCTACAATGAGCAGTTCTTC | CSARDILPGSSYNEQFF
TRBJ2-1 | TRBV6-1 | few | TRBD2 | TGTGCCAGCAGTGACCCCGGACTAGCGGGAGGGAAACATGAGCAGTTCTTC | CASSDPGLAGGKHEQFF
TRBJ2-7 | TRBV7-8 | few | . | TGTGCCAGCAGTCCTTCTACGGTTTTTTTGGGTCTGGACGAGCAGTACTTC | CASSPSTVFLGLDEQYF
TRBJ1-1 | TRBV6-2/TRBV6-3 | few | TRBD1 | TGTGCCAGCAGTTTACAGGGGGCGTCTGAAGCTTTCTTT | CASSLQGASEAFF
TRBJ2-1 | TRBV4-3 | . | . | TGCGCCAGCAGCCAAGATCCCAAGAGCTCCTACAATGAGCAGTTCTTC | CASSQDPKSSYNEQFF
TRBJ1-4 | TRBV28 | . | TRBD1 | TGTGCCAGCAGTTTACTACAGGGGGGAGATGAAAAACTGTTTTTT | CASSLLQGGDEKLFF
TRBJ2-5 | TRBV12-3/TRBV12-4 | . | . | TGTGCCAGCAGTTTAGCGTGGACACCCGAGACCCAGTACTTC | CASSLAWTPETQYF
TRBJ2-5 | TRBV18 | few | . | TGTGCCAGCTCTCCTGAGGGAGAGACCCAGTACTTC | CASSPEGETQYF
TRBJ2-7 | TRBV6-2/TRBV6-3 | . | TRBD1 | TGTGCCAGCAGTTCGGGACAGCCAGGGTCCGAGCAGTACTTC | CASSSGQPGSEQYF
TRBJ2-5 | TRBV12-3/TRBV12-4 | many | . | TGTGCCAGCAGAACGAAACAAAGATTAGAGACCCAGTACTTC | CASRTKQRLETQYF
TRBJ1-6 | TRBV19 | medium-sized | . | TGTGCCAGCGACACAGGGCTCAATTCACCCCTCCACTTT | CASDTGLNSPLHF
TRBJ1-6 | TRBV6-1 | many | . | TGTGCCAGCAGTGGGGTAGACAATTCACCCCTCCACTTT | CASSGVDNSPLHF
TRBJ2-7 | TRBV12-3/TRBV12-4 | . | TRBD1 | TGTGCCAGCACTCCCGGGACAGGAGGAAACGAGCAGTACTTC | CASTPGTGGNEQYF
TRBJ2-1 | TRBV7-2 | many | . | TGTGCCAGCAGCAGAAGCTCGGAACTAAGCTTAAGAAATGAGCAGTTCTTC | CASSRSSELSLRNEQFF
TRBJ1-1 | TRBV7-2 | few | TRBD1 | TGTGCCAGCAGCTTTTCCGACAGGGCCGGCACTGAAGCTTTCTTT | CASSFSDRAGTEAFF
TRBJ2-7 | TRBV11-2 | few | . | TGTGCCAGCAGCTCCCCCCGTAAGTCCTACGAGCAGTACTTC | CASSSPRKSYEQYF
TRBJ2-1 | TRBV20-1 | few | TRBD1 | TGCAGCGGGACAGGGGGCGCGGGTAGTGAGCAGTTCTTC | CSGTGGAGSEQFF
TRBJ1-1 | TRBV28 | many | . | TGTGCCAGCACCCTCTCCGGTTACGGAACTGAAGCTTTCTTT | CASTLSGYGTEAFF
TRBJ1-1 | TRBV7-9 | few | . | TGTGCCAGCAGCTTAGAGGGATCAACTTTCTTT | CASSLEGSTFF
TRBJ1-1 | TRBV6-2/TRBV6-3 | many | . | TGTGCCAGCAGTTACCCGAGTCTCCGCGGGGACGTAGGAACTGAAGCTTTCTTT | CASSYPSLRGDVGTEAFF